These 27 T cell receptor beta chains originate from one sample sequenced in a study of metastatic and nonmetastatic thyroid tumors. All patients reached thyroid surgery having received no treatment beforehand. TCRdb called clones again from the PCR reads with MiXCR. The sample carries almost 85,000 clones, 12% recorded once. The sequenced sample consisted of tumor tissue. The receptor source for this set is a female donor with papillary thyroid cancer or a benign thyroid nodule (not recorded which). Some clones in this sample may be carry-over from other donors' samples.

CDR3 amino acids: CASSPSARSSYNEQFF. DNA of the CDR3: TGTGCCAGCAGCCCGTCAGCGAGAAGCTCCTACAATGAGCAGTTCTTC. J is TRBJ2-1 and V is TRBV3-1; D not certain. The CDR3 length is 16 residues. Trimming cost V 4 bases and J 0 bases, with 13 bases left between them. From germline, CDR1 is LGHDT and CDR2 YNNKEL (reference sequence).

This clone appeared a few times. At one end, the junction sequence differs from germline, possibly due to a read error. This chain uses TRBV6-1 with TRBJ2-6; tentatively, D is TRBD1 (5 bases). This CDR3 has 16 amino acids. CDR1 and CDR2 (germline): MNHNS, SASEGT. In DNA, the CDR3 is TGTGCCAGCATGCTCTTCGCCCCCTCTGGGGCCAATGTCCTGACTTTC. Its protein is CASMLFAPSGANVLTF.

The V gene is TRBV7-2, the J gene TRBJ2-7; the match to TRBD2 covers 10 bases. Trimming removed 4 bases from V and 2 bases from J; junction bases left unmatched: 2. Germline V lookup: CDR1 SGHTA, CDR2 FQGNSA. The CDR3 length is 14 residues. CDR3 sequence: CASSYSGGTYEQYF. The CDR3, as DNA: TGTGCCAGCAGCTATAGCGGGGGGACCTACGAGCAGTACTTC.

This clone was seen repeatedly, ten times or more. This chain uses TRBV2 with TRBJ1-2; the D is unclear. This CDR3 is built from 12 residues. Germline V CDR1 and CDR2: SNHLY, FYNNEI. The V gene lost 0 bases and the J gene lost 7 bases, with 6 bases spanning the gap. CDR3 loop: CASSEATFGYTF. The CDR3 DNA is TGTGCCAGCAGTGAAGCGACATTTGGCTACACCTTC. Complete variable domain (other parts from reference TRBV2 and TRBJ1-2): EPEVTQTPSHQVTQMGQEVILRCVPISNHLYFYWYRQILGQKVEFLVSFYNNEISEKSEIFDDQFSVERPDGSNFTLKIRSTKLEDSAMYFCASSEATFGYTFGSGTRLTVV.

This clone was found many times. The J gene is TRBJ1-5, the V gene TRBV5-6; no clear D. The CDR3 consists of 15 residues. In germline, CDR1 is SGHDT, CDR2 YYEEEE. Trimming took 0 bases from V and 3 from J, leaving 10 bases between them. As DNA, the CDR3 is TGTGCCAGCAGCTTGGGGCGACATCACAATCAGCCCCAGCATTTT. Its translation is CASSLGRHHNQPQHF.

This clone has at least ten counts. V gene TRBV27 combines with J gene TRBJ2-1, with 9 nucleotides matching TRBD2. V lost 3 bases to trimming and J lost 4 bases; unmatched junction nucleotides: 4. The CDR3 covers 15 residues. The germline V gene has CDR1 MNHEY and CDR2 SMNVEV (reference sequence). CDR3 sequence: CASSFSGSGYNEQFF. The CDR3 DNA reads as TGTGCCAGCAGTTTTAGCGGGAGTGGGTACAATGAGCAGTTCTTC.

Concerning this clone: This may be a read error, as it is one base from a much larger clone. CDR3 in amino acids: CASSPSGRQHNQHQHF. The CDR3 coding sequence is TGTGCCAGCTCACCATCGGGGCGACAGCATAATCAGCACCAGCATTTT. The chain couples TRBV18 to TRBJ1-5; D perhaps matches TRBD1 (5 bases). From germline, CDR1 is KGHSH and CDR2 LQKENI. The CDR3 length is 16 residues.

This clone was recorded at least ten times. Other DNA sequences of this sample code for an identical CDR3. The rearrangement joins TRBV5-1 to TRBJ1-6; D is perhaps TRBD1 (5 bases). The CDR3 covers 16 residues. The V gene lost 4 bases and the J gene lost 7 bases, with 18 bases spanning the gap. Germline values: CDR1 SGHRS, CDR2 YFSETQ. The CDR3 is CASSLAGPGTNSPLHF. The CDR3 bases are TGCGCCAGCAGCCTCGCGGGCCCAGGGACCAATTCACCCCTCCACTTT.

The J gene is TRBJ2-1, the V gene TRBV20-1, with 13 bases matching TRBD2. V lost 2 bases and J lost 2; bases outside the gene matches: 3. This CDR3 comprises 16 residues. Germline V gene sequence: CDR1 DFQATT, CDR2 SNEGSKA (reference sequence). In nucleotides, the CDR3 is TGCAGTGCTAGAAAGGGACTAGCGGGAACCTACAATGAGCAGTTCTTC. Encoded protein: CSARKGLAGTYNEQFF.

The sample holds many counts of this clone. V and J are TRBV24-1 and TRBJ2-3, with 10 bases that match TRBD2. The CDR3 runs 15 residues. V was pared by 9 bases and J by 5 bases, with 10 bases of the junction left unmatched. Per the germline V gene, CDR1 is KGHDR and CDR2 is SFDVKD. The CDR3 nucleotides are TGTGCCACCGGGGGTAGCGGGAGGATTAAAGATACGCAGTATTTT. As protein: CATGGSGRIKDTQYF.

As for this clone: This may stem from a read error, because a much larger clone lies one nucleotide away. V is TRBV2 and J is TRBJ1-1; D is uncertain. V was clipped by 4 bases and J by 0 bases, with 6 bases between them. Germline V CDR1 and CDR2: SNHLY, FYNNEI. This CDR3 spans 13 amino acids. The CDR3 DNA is TGTGCCAGCAGTGCCTGTCTGAACACTGAAGCTTTCTTT. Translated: CASSACLNTEAFF.

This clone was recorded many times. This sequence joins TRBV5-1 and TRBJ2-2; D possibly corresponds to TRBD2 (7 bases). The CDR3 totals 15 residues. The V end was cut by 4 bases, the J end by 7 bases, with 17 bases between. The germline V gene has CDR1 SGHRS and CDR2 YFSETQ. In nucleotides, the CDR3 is TGCGCCAGCAGCCTGTCGGGGGGCGACGGCGGGGAGCTGTTTTTT. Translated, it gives CASSLSGGDGGELFF.

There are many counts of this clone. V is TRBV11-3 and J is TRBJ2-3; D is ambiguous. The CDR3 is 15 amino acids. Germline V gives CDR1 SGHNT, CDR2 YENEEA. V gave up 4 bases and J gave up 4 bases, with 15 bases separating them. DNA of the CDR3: TGTGCCAGCAGCTCGCTTGGTGGGCGCGCAGATACGCAGTATTTT. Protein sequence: CASSSLGGRADTQYF.

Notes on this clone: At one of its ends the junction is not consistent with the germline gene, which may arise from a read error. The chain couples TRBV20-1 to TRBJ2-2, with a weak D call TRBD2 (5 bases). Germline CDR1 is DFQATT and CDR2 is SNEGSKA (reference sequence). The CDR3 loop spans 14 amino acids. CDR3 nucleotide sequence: TGCAATGCTAGGTATCTAGCCAACACCGAGGAGCTGTTTTTT. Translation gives CNARYLANTEELFF.

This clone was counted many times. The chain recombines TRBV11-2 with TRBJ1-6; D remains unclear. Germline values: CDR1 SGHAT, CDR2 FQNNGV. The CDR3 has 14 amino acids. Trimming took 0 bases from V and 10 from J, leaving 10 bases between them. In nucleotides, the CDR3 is TGTGCCAGCAGCTTAGATCGGACGGGATCACCCCTCCACTTT. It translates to CASSLDRTGSPLHF. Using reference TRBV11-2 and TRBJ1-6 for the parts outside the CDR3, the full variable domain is EAGVAQSPRYKIIEKRQSVAFWCNPISGHATLYWYQQILGQGPKLLIQFQNNGVVDDSQLPKDRFSAERLKGVDSTLKIQPAKLEDSAVYLCASSLDRTGSPLHFGNGTRLTVT.

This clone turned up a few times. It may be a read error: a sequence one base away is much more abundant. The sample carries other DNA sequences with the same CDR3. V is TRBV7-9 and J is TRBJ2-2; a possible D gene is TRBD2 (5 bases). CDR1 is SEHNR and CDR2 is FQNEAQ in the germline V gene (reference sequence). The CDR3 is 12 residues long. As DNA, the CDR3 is TGTGCCAGCAGCCCCTTTACCGGGGAGCTTTTTTTT. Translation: CASSPFTGELFF.

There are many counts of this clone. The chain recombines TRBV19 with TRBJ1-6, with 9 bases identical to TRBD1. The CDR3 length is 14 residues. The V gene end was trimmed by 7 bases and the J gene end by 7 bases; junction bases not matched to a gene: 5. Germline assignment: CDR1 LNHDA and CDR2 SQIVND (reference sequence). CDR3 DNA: TGTGCCAGTAATACCGGACAGGGGAATTCACCCCTCCACTTT. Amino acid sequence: CASNTGQGNSPLHF.

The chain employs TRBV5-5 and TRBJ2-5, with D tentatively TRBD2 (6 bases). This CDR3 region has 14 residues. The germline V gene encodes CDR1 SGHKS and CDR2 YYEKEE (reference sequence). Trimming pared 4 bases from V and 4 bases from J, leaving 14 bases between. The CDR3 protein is CASSPGGGTETQYF. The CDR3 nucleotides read TGTGCCAGCAGCCCCGGGGGAGGCACAGAGACCCAGTACTTC.

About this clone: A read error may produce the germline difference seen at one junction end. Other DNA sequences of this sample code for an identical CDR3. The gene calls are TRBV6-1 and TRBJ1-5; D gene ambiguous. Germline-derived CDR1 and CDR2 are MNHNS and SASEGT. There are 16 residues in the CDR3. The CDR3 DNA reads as TGTGCGAGCAGTGAAGAGGTCAGATCAGGAAATCAGCCACAGCATTTT. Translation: CASSEEVRSGNQPQHF.

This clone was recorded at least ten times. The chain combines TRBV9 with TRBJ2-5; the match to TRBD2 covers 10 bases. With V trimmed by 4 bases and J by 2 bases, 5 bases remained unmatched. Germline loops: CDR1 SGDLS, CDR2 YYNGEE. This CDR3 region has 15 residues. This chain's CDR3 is CASSPTSGLQETQYF. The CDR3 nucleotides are TGTGCCAGCAGCCCGACTAGCGGGTTGCAAGAGACCCAGTACTTC.

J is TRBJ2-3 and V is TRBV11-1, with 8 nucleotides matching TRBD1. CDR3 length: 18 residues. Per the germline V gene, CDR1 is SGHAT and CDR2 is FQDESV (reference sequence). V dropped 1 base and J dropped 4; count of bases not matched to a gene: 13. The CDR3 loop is CASSLGDEDRVIPDTQYF. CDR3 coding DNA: TGTGCCAGCAGCTTAGGGGACGAGGACAGGGTCATTCCAGATACGCAGTATTTT.

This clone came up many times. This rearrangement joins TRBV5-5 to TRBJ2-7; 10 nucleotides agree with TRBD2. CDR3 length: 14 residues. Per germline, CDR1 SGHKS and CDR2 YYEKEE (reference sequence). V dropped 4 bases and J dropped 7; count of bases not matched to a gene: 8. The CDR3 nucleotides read TGTGCCAGCAGCGCTCTAGCGGGAGTAGGAGAGCAGTACTTC. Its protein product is CASSALAGVGEQYF.

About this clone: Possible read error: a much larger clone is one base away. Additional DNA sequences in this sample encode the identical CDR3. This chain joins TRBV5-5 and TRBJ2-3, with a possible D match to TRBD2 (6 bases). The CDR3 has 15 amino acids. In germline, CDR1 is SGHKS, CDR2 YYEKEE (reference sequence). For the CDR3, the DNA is TGCGCCAGCAGCTTGTTGCCTAGCGGCACAGATACGCAGTATTTT. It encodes CASSLLPSGTDTQYF.

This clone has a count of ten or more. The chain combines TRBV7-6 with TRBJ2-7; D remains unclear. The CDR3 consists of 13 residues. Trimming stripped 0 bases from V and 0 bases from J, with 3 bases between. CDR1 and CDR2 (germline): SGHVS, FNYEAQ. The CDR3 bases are TGTGCCAGCAGCTTAGCGGTCTCCTACGAGCAGTACTTC. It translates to CASSLAVSYEQYF. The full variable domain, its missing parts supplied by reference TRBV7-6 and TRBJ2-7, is GAGVSQSPRYKVTKRGQDVALRCDPISGHVSLYWYRQALGQGPEFLTYFNYEAQQDKSGLPNDRFSAERPEGSISTLTIQRTEQRDSAMYRCASSLAVSYEQYFGPGTRLTVT.

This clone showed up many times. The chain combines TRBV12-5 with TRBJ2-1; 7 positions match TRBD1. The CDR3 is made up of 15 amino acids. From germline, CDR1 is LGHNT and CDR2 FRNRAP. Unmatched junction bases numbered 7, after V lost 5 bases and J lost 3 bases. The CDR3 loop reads CASGRSGTVYNEQFF. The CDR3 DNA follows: TGTGCTAGTGGTCGTTCCGGGACAGTCTACAATGAGCAGTTCTTC.

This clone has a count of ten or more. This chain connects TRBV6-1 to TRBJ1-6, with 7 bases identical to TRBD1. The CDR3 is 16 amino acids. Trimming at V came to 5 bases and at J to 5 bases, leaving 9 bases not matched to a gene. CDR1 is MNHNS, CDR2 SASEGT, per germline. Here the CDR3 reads CASSRGPPRDNSPLHF. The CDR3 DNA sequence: TGTGCCAGCAGTAGGGGGCCGCCAAGGGATAATTCACCCCTCCACTTT.

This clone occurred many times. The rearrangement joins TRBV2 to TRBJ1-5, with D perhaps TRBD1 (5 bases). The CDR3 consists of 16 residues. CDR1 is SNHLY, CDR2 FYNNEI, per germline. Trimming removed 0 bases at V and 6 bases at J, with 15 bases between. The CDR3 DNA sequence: TGTGCCAGCAGTGAAGCAGCGGGGGTCCTTTTTCAGCCCCAGCATTTT. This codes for CASSEAAGVLFQPQHF.